The 27 T cell receptor beta chains below come from one sample, sequenced in a study of low-dose radiotherapy and immunotherapy resistance in tumors. Sample time point: after trial treatment. Stated treatment: LDRT plus nivolumab, ipilimumab, low-dose cyclophosphamide and aspirin (RACIN trial). TCRs underwent 20 PCR cycles of amplification with a constant-region primer and V-primer adapter. Using its own MiXCR run on the reads, TCRdb lists one record per CDR3 protein. The table includes some 52,000 distinct CDR3 sequences, around 35% detected once. Material: PBMCs, obtained after low-dose radiotherapy plus immunotherapy. Every receptor here comes from a male donor with rectosigmoid adenocarcinoma.

This clonotype came up many times. CDR3 residues: CASRPEWLETQYF. The CDR3 coding sequence is TGTGCCAGCAGACCTGAATGGCTAGAGACCCAGTACTTC. The chain has TRBV6-2 or TRBV6-3 and TRBJ2-5; D remains unclear. Trimming removed 6 bases from V and 4 bases from J, with 12 bases in between. Looked up from germline, CDR1 is MNHEY and CDR2 is SVGEGT. This CDR3 is built from 13 residues.

As concerns this clonotype: Sequence at one end of the junction differs from germline and may be a read error. The gene calls are TRBV27 and TRBJ2-1; 14 bases map to TRBD2. Germline assignment: CDR1 MNHEY and CDR2 SMNVEV (reference sequence). The CDR3 spans 16 residues. CDR3 amino acids: CATSDRLAGGTNEQFF. CDR3 DNA: TGTGCCACCAGTGACCGACTAGCGGGGGGGACGAATGAGCAGTTCTTC.

This clonotype was detected a few times. The gene calls are TRBV20-1 and TRBJ2-7; D gene uncertain. The V end lost 6 bases, the J end lost 6 bases, and 18 bases lay between the germline ends. CDR3 length: 13 amino acids. CDR1 DFQATT and CDR2 SNEGSKA come from the germline V gene (reference sequence). This CDR3 reads CSARNSKVAEQYF. The CDR3 DNA sequence: TGCAGTGCCCGTAATAGTAAAGTCGCCGAGCAGTACTTC.

This clonotype occurred a few times. This chain joins TRBV5-4 and TRBJ2-6, with 7 positions matching TRBD1. The CDR3 sequence is 19 residues long. The V segment lost 4 bases and the J segment 0 bases; nucleotides outside the gene matches: 13. Germline loops: CDR1 SGHNT, CDR2 YYREEE (reference sequence). CDR3 sequence: CASSPSGTARSSGANVLTF. In nucleotides, the CDR3 is TGTGCCAGCAGCCCTTCCGGGACAGCCCGGAGCTCTGGGGCCAACGTCCTGACTTTC.

The chain links TRBV6-2 or TRBV6-3 to TRBJ1-1; the D is unclear. V was shortened by 6 bases and J by 1 base, with 18 bases between the two germline ends. From germline, CDR1 is MNHEY and CDR2 SVGEGT. This CDR3 is built from 16 residues. CDR3 DNA sequence: TGTGCCAGCAGCGGAGACACACCAGTGGAGAACACTGAAGCTTTCTTT. Amino acids: CASSGDTPVENTEAFF.

The gene calls are TRBV28 and TRBJ1-6; D is perhaps TRBD1 (5 bases). The germline V gene has CDR1 MDHEN and CDR2 SYDVKM. V gave up 3 bases and J gave up 17 bases, with 23 bases separating them. This CDR3 region has 15 residues. CDR3 sequence: CASSFQQLGGQGIHF. DNA for the CDR3: TGTGCCAGCAGTTTCCAACAACTCGGAGGCCAGGGAATCCACTTT.

At least ten counts were recorded for this clonotype. This rearrangement joins TRBV6-2 or TRBV6-3 to TRBJ1-6; the D is unclear. The V and J ends lost 2 bases and 0 bases respectively, with 5 bases between them. The CDR3 loop spans 15 amino acids. From germline, CDR1 is MNHEY and CDR2 SVGEGT. The CDR3 region has the DNA TGTGCCAGCAGTTACGGCAGCTCCTATAATTCACCCCTCCACTTT. Residues: CASSYGSSYNSPLHF.

The CDR3 is CASHRELGETQYF. CDR3 DNA sequence: TGTGCCAGCCACAGGGAGCTTGGGGAGACCCAGTACTTC. The V gene is TRBV27, the J gene TRBJ2-5; perhaps TRBD1 as D (6 bases). The CDR3 consists of 13 residues. CDR1 MNHEY and CDR2 SMNVEV come from the germline V gene (reference sequence). The V end lost 8 bases, the J end lost 5 bases, and 15 bases lay between the germline ends.

This clonotype has only a few counts. The gene calls are TRBV27 and TRBJ2-3; D assignment may be TRBD1 or TRBD2 (6 bases each). Trimming cost V 8 bases and J 2 bases, with 17 bases left between them. Germline CDR1 is MNHEY and CDR2 is SMNVEV (reference sequence). This CDR3 spans 15 amino acids. CDR3 sequence: CASLSSGANTDTQYF. The CDR3 DNA reads as TGTGCCAGCCTGTCGTCGGGGGCAAACACAGATACGCAGTATTTT.

At least ten counts were recorded for this clonotype. The chain couples TRBV7-2 to TRBJ1-1; a possible D gene is TRBD1 (5 bases). V shed 5 bases and J shed 6 bases, with 22 bases lying between them. CDR3 size: 16 residues. CDR1 is SGHTA, CDR2 FQGNSA, per germline. The CDR3 reads CASSQGPPTGRSEAFF. The CDR3 region has the DNA TGTGCCAGCAGCCAGGGACCGCCGACCGGTCGCTCTGAAGCTTTCTTT.

Only one count was recorded for this clonotype. The rearrangement joins TRBV10-3 to TRBJ1-5; D gene ambiguous. Trimming left V 9 bases short and J 6 bases short, with 15 bases between. CDR1 and CDR2 (germline): ENHRY, SYGVKD. This CDR3 has 13 amino acids. The DNA for the CDR3 is TGTGCCATGGAGAAGCGGATCAGTCAGCCCCAGCATTTT. It yields the protein CAMEKRISQPQHF.

This clonotype was observed at least ten times. The chain recombines TRBV6-2 or TRBV6-3 with TRBJ1-1; D might be TRBD1 (5 bases). CDR1 MNHEY and CDR2 SVGEGT come from the germline V gene. Trimming removed 4 bases at V and 5 bases at J, with 23 bases between. This CDR3 spans 17 amino acids. As DNA, the CDR3 is TGTGCCAGCAGTTCTACCGGGACCTTCATATTTAGGACTGAAGCTTTCTTT. Protein sequence: CASSSTGTFIFRTEAFF.

This clonotype came up once. J is TRBJ2-3 and V is TRBV5-3; 7 nucleotides line up with TRBD1. TRBV5-3 is placed among ORFs of uncertain function. V lost 8 bases and J lost 0; bases outside the gene matches: 9. The CDR3 is 15 residues long. The CDR3 nucleotides are TGTGCCAGCAGCCGAGTGGACAGGAGCACAGATACGCAGTATTTT. Residues: CASSRVDRSTDTQYF.

The J gene is TRBJ2-3, the V gene TRBV5-4; 8 bases are shared with TRBD1. Trimming at V came to 1 base and at J to 3 bases, leaving 10 bases not matched to a gene. Germline CDR1 reads SGHNT; CDR2 reads YYREEE (reference sequence). The CDR3 length is 17 residues. In DNA, the CDR3 is TGTGCCAGCAGCTTGTACTACAGGACAGGGTTAACAGATACGCAGTATTTT. Its protein product is CASSLYYRTGLTDTQYF. Complete variable domain (other parts from reference TRBV5-4 and TRBJ2-3): ETGVTQSPTHLIKTRGQQVTLRCSSQSGHNTVSWYQQALGQGPQFIFQYYREEENGRGNFPPRFSGLQFPNYSSELNVNALELDDSALYLCASSLYYRTGLTDTQYFGPGTRLTVL.

Remarks on this clonotype: A single base is all that separates this from a far larger clone, so a read error is likely. This chain connects TRBV10-3 to TRBJ2-6; D gene uncertain. CDR3 length: 12 amino acids. Trimming shortened V by 7 bases and J by 0 bases, and 1 base separated the two germline ends. CDR1 is ENHRY, CDR2 SYGVKD, per germline. DNA for the CDR3: TGTGCCATCAACTCTGGGGCCAACGTCCTGACTTTC. Its translation: CAINSGANVLTF.

This clonotype was recorded at least ten times. The chain employs TRBV10-2 and TRBJ2-5; 8 bases align to TRBD1. There are 13 residues in the CDR3. Trimming cost V 2 bases and J 7 bases; bases outside gene matches: 3. Germline V gives CDR1 WSHSY, CDR2 SAAADI. The CDR3 protein is CASSEDRGGTQYF. CDR3 sequence (DNA): TGCGCCAGCAGTGAGGACAGGGGCGGGACCCAGTACTTC.

The V call is TRBV6-2 or TRBV6-3, the J call TRBJ1-2, with 7 bases identical to TRBD1. The CDR3 sequence is 16 residues long. V was clipped by 5 bases and J by 7 bases; unmatched bases: 16. In germline, CDR1 is MNHEY, CDR2 SVGEGT. The DNA for the CDR3 is TGTGCCAGCAGTGAAGGCCGGTGGCAGGGGGGGTCTGGCTACACCTTC. Its translation is CASSEGRWQGGSGYTF.

This clonotype was counted at least ten times. The rearrangement links TRBV29-1 to TRBJ2-5; tentative D call: TRBD2 (6 bases). CDR3 length: 14 amino acids. Germline CDR1 reads SQVTM; CDR2 reads ANQGSEA. V lost 3 bases and J 4 bases, leaving 15 bases between the germline ends. CDR3 DNA: TGCAGCGTTGAGGGCCCCGGGCGGGGAGAGACCCAGTACTTC. It yields the protein CSVEGPGRGETQYF.

On this clonotype itself: With only one base between it and a far larger clone, this is likely a read error. CDR3 nucleotides: TGTGCCAGCAGCAGCATCCTAGCGGGAGGGCCTCATGAGCAGTACTTC. Amino acid sequence: CASSSILAGGPHEQYF. This chain connects TRBV6-2 or TRBV6-3 to TRBJ2-7; 12 bases align to TRBD2. This CDR3 spans 16 amino acids. The germline CDR1 and CDR2 sequences are MNHEY and SVGEGT. V was clipped by 6 bases and J by 7 bases; unmatched bases: 13.

This clonotype was observed at least ten times. The chain is built from TRBV11-2 and TRBJ1-2, with 11 bases matching TRBD1. This CDR3 contains 14 residues. Germline trimming cut 6 bases from V and 7 bases from J; bases unmatched to any gene: 7. CDR1 and CDR2 (germline): SGHAT, FQNNGV. Here the CDR3 reads CASRPVGQGAGYTF. CDR3 DNA: TGTGCCAGCAGGCCCGTTGGACAGGGGGCTGGCTACACCTTC.

For this clonotype: Only one base separates this from a far larger clonotype, so it likely reflects a read error. The chain links TRBV6-6 to TRBJ2-3, with TRBD2 matching over 8 bases. CDR1 and CDR2 from the germline V gene are MNHNY and SVGAGI (reference sequence). The CDR3 spans 14 residues. The V and J ends lost 11 bases and 5 bases, in that order; junction bases with no gene match: 12. The CDR3 spells CASARGGRIDTQYF. The CDR3 DNA reads as TGTGCCTCGGCACGGGGGGGCCGCATAGATACGCAGTATTTT.

Comments on this clonotype: A far larger clone is only one base removed, so a read error is likely. This CDR3 is missing its conserved last phenylalanine or tryptophan, likely due to a read error. The DNA is left out, because the CDR3 cannot be placed on it with certainty; the CDR3 is given as TCRdb lists it. V and J are TRBV1 and TRBJ2-4; TRBD1, as called in the table, went unchecked against the DNA. TRBV1 is a pseudogene segment. With termini counted, the CDR3 has 17 amino acids. The CDR3 is CASSHGGGQVTKNIQYL.

The chain carries TRBV2 and TRBJ2-3; D is unresolved. The V gene lost 6 bases and the J gene lost 2 bases, with 15 bases spanning the gap. The length of the CDR3 is 15 residues. CDR1 SNHLY and CDR2 FYNNEI come from the germline V gene. CDR3 sequence: CASSASPHITDTQYF. In DNA form, the CDR3 reads TGTGCCAGCAGCGCGTCGCCACACATCACAGATACGCAGTATTTT.

This clonotype was recorded many times. The chain couples TRBV3-1 to TRBJ2-7; D gene unclear. Germline-derived CDR1 and CDR2 are LGHDT and YNNKEL (reference sequence). The CDR3 loop spans 12 amino acids. The germline V and J ends were trimmed by 4 bases and 2 bases, with 6 bases remaining between them. As DNA, the CDR3 is TGTGCCAGCAGCCGCACAACCTACGAGCAGTACTTC. Protein: CASSRTTYEQYF.

This clonotype was observed a few times. The rearrangement uses TRBV28 and TRBJ2-1, with 7 bases matching TRBD1. The V gene's germline CDR1 is MDHEN and CDR2 SYDVKM. CDR3 length: 18 residues. V lost 2 bases and J lost 11; bases outside the gene matches: 21. The DNA of the CDR3 is TGTGCCAGCAGTTTACCCTCTAGACAGGGCCCCACCTCAAAGAAGCAGTTCTTC. Protein product: CASSLPSRQGPTSKKQFF.

The J gene is TRBJ2-5, the V gene TRBV12-3 or TRBV12-4; 8 bases are a match to TRBD1. The length of the CDR3 is 14 residues. The V gene end was trimmed by 5 bases and the J gene end by 0 bases; junction bases not matched to a gene: 2. The CDR3 sequence: CASSDRGYQETQYF. In DNA form, the CDR3 reads TGTGCCAGCAGTGACAGGGGATACCAAGAGACCCAGTACTTC.

This clonotype has at least ten counts. CDR3 residues: CAIKGTGRTYEQYF. DNA for the CDR3: TGTGCCATCAAGGGGACAGGGAGGACCTACGAGCAGTACTTC. The chain uses TRBV10-3 and TRBJ2-7, with 9 nucleotides matching TRBD1. Unmatched junction bases numbered 6, after V lost 7 bases and J lost 2 bases. The length of the CDR3 is 14 residues. Looked up from germline, CDR1 is ENHRY and CDR2 is SYGVKD.